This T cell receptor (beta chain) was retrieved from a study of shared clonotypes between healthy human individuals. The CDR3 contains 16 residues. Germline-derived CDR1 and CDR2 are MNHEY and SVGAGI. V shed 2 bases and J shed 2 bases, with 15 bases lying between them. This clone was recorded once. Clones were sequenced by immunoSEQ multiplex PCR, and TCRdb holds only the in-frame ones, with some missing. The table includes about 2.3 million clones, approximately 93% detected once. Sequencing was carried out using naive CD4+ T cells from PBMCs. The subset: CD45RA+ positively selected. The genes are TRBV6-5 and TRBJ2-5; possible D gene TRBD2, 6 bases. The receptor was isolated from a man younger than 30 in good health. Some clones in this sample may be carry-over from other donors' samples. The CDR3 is CASSYRASDRQETQYF. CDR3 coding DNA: TGTGCCAGCAGTTACCGGGCTAGCGACCGACAAGAGACCCAGTACTTC.